The rows below give T cell receptor beta chains drawn from one sample of a study of OX40 agonist ivuxolimab in advanced cancers. Data came from immunoSEQ multiplex PCR; TCRdb stores just in-frame clones and leaves some out. Of 60,000 to 65,000 clones listed, approximately 83% are singletons. This specimen consisted of CD4+ or CD8+ T cells sorted from blood, obtained in a trial of the OX40 agonist ivuxolimab. The receptors were sampled from an adult with an advanced solid tumor such as melanoma, head and neck, liver or kidney cancer. The CDR3 runs from the conserved cysteine through the conserved F or W. The D gene is left open where the match is weak. A row's size may be missing; if present it is once, few, many or a size class.

DNA: TGTGCCAGCAGCCCTCTAGCGGGATCCTACAATGAGCAGTTCTTC
CDR3: CASSPLAGSYNEQFF
D: TRBD2
size: .
J: TRBJ2-1
V: TRBV7-2

DNA: TGTGCCAGCAGTGGCCTCCTAGCGAGGGGATACAATGAGCAGTTCTTC
CDR3: CASSGLLARGYNEQFF
D: .
size: .
J: TRBJ2-1
V: TRBV25-1

DNA: TGCAGCGTTGAAGGCGGGAGGGCCGCAGATACGCAGTATTTT
CDR3: CSVEGGRAADTQYF
D: TRBD2
size: .
J: TRBJ2-3
V: TRBV29-1

DNA: TGTGCCAGCAGTGGGGTTGGGCAGGGCGGCAATGAGCAGTTCTTC
CDR3: CASSGVGQGGNEQFF
D: .
size: .
J: TRBJ2-1
V: TRBV6-1

DNA: TGTGCCAGCAGCTTAGCATGGGGGGTGTCTGAAAAACTGTTTTTT
CDR3: CASSLAWGVSEKLFF
D: .
size: few
J: TRBJ1-4
V: TRBV11-2

DNA: TGTGCCAGCTCACCAGGATCGGCGGAGGTTTTCAGGGGAACCTACGAGCAGTACTTC
CDR3: CASSPGSAEVFRGTYEQYF
D: .
size: .
J: TRBJ2-7
V: TRBV18

DNA: TGTGCCAGCAGCCAACCGACTAGCGGGGGAGGGGGCACAGATACGCAGTATTTT
CDR3: CASSQPTSGGGGTDTQYF
D: TRBD2
size: .
J: TRBJ2-3
V: TRBV4-2

DNA: TGCGCCAGCAGCCTCCCAAAGGGGGTCTACAATGAGCAGTTCTTC
CDR3: CASSLPKGVYNEQFF
D: .
size: few
J: TRBJ2-1
V: TRBV5-1

DNA: TGCGCCAGCAAAATTATGGCAGGGGGGGAAGCTTTCTTT
CDR3: CASKIMAGGEAFF
D: TRBD1
size: .
J: TRBJ1-1
V: TRBV4-1

DNA: TGTGCCAGCAGTCAGGGGATACAGGGCACTGAAGCTTTCTTT
CDR3: CASSQGIQGTEAFF
D: .
size: .
J: TRBJ1-1
V: TRBV6-5

DNA: TGTGCCAGCAGGGGGACAGTGGGATCACCCCTCCACTTT
CDR3: CASRGTVGSPLHF
D: TRBD1
size: .
J: TRBJ1-6
V: TRBV27

DNA: TGTGCCAGCAGCTCAGGAAGCACAGATACGCAGTATTTT
CDR3: CASSSGSTDTQYF
D: .
size: .
J: TRBJ2-3
V: TRBV7-9

DNA: TGTGCCAGCAGCTTGGCGAGGGATTCTTATGGCTACACCTTC
CDR3: CASSLARDSYGYTF
D: .
size: .
J: TRBJ1-2
V: TRBV5-6

DNA: TGTGCCACCGGAGCGCGAGGGTTCAATCAGCCCCAGCATTTT
CDR3: CATGARGFNQPQHF
D: .
size: few
J: TRBJ1-5
V: TRBV15

DNA: TGCAGTGCTTCTAGCAGAGAGACCCAGTACTTC
CDR3: CSASSRETQYF
D: .
size: .
J: TRBJ2-5
V: TRBV20-1

DNA: TGTGCCAGCAGCCAAGAGGGACAGGGGGGGTACGAGCAGTACTTC
CDR3: CASSQEGQGGYEQYF
D: TRBD1
size: .
J: TRBJ2-7
V: TRBV4-2

DNA: TGCGCCAGCAGCTCGCATGGCCTCCGCGGGAGGCCGATGGAGACCCAGTACTTC
CDR3: CASSSHGLRGRPMETQYF
D: TRBD2
size: .
J: TRBJ2-5
V: TRBV5-1

DNA: TGTGCCAGCAGCGTAGGTCGGGTGCTAGCGGGAGGTTACAATGAGCAGTTCTTC
CDR3: CASSVGRVLAGGYNEQFF
D: TRBD2
size: .
J: TRBJ2-1
V: TRBV9

DNA: TGTGCCAGCAGTTACGGAGGGAACACTGAAGCTTTCTTT
CDR3: CASSYGGNTEAFF
D: .
size: .
J: TRBJ1-1
V: TRBV6-5

DNA: TGTGCCTGGAGTGGTGGCTATGGCTACACCTTC
CDR3: CAWSGGYGYTF
D: .
size: .
J: TRBJ1-2
V: TRBV30

DNA: TGCGCCAGCAGCGGGGGACTAGCGGGAGATGAGCAGTTCTTC
CDR3: CASSGGLAGDEQFF
D: TRBD2
size: .
J: TRBJ2-1
V: TRBV5-1

DNA: TGCGCCAGCAGCCAAGATAGGGTAGCGGGATTTGAGCAGTTCTTC
CDR3: CASSQDRVAGFEQFF
D: TRBD2
size: .
J: TRBJ2-1
V: TRBV4-1

DNA: TGTGCCAGCAGTTACTTTGAGAACACCGGGGAGCTGTTTTTT
CDR3: CASSYFENTGELFF
D: .
size: once
J: TRBJ2-2
V: TRBV6-5

DNA: TGTGCCAGCAGCTCCGGGACTAGCGGGGGGTATTACAATGAGCAGTTCTTC
CDR3: CASSSGTSGGYYNEQFF
D: TRBD2
size: .
J: TRBJ2-1
V: TRBV7-9